Listed here are 5 T cell receptor beta chains from one sample, sequenced in a study of T cell changes during pregnancy in multiple sclerosis. The repertoire was sequenced with immunoSEQ multiplex PCR; TCRdb's copy has only in-frame clones and lacks some. The sample holds 60,000 to 90,000 clones, 90% to 95% seen once. The sequencing here drew on peripheral blood, taken after pregnancy. These receptor sequences come from a female donor in good health, enrolled as a control in a pregnancy study.

The gene calls are TRBV4-1 and TRBJ2-1; TRBD2 aligns across 14 bases. Germline CDR1 MGHRA, CDR2 YSYEKL. CDR3 length equals 20 residues. The V segment lost 3 bases and the J segment 0 bases; nucleotides outside the gene matches: 10. CDR3: CASSHGTSGGKNHSYNEQFF. The CDR3 region has the DNA TGCGCCAGCAGCCACGGGACTAGCGGGGGAAAAAATCACTCCTACAATGAGCAGTTCTTC.

V usage is TRBV18 and J usage is TRBJ1-2; perhaps TRBD1 as D (5 bases). V dropped 6 bases and J dropped 3 bases, with 11 bases sitting between them. Germline assignment: CDR1 KGHSH and CDR2 LQKENI. The length of the CDR3 is 13 residues. CDR3 sequence (DNA): TGTGCCAGCTCGGTGGACACCGACTATGGCTACACCTTC. Amino acids: CASSVDTDYGYTF.

This chain uses TRBV7-2 with TRBJ2-7; 8 nucleotides match TRBD2. The V gene's germline CDR1 is SGHTA and CDR2 FQGNSA. This CDR3 spans 15 amino acids. V was pared by 0 bases and J by 7 bases, with 8 bases of the junction left unmatched. The DNA of the CDR3 is TGTGCCAGCAGCTTAGCACCGGGAGGCGGGGGGGAGCAGTACTTC. It is translated as CASSLAPGGGGEQYF.

The chain combines TRBV7-8 with TRBJ2-7, with 7 nucleotides matching TRBD1. CDR1 and CDR2 (germline): SGHVS, FQNEAQ. This CDR3 has 13 amino acids. With V trimmed by 6 bases and J by 3 bases, 5 bases remained unmatched. The CDR3, as DNA: TGTGCCAGCAGAACAGGGGTCCGCTACGAGCAGTACTTC. Protein sequence: CASRTGVRYEQYF. Drawing the rest from reference TRBV7-8 and TRBJ2-7, the complete variable domain is GAGVSQSPRYKVAKRGQDVALRCDPISGHVSLFWYQQALGQGPEFLTYFQNEAQLDKSGLPSDRFFAERPEGSVSTLKIQRTQQEDSAVYLCASRTGVRYEQYFGPGTRLTVT.

This chain connects TRBV6-1 to TRBJ1-5, with D possibly TRBD1 on 6 matching bases. The CDR3 extends over 16 amino acids. Trimming took 4 bases from V and 2 from J, leaving 15 bases between them. Germline values: CDR1 MNHNS, CDR2 SASEGT. In nucleotides, the CDR3 is TGTGCCAGCAGTGTTTCCAGGGGATCGGGCAATCAGCCCCAGCATTTT. It codes for CASSVSRGSGNQPQHF.